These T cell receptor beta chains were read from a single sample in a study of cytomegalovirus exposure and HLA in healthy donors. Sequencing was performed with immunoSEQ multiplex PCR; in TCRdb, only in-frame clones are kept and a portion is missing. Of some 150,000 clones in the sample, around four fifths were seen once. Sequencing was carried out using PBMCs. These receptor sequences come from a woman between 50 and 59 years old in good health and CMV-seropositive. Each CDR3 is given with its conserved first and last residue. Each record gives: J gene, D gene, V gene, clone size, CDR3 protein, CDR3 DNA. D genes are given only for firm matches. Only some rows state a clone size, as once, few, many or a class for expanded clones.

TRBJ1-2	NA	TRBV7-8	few	CASSLFESGSGYTF	TGTGCCAGCAGCTTATTCGAGAGCGGGAGTGGCTACACCTTC
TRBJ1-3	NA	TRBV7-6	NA	CASSLDGSSGNTIYF	TGTGCCAGCAGCTTGGACGGGAGCTCTGGAAACACCATATATTTT
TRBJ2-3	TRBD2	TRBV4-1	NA	CASSRSVREGRTQYF	TGCGCCAGCAGCCGAAGCGTCCGGGAGGGGCGTACGCAGTATTTT
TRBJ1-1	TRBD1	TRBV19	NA	CASSFQTGAVTEAFF	TGTGCCAGTAGTTTCCAAACAGGGGCGGTCACTGAAGCTTTCTTT
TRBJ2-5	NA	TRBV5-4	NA	CASSLAGRGRETQYF	TGTGCCAGCAGCTTGGCCGGGCGGGGAAGAGAGACCCAGTACTTC
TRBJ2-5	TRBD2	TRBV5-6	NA	CASSPAGGGETQYF	TGTGCCAGCAGCCCGGCGGGAGGCGGAGAGACCCAGTACTTC
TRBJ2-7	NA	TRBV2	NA	CASVGGSSYEQYF	TGTGCCAGCGTTGGGGGGAGCTCCTACGAGCAGTACTTC
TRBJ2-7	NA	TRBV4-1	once	CASSQSGLYEQYF	TGCGCCAGCAGCCAAAGTGGGCTCTACGAGCAGTACTTC
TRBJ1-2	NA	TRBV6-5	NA	CASSYAQDSYGYTF	TGTGCCAGCAGTTATGCCCAGGACAGCTATGGCTACACCTTC
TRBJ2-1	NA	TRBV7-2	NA	CASSLERAYNEQFF	TGTGCCAGCAGCTTAGAGCGGGCCTACAATGAGCAGTTCTTC
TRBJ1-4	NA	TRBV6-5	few	CASSYDRTNEKLFF	TGTGCCAGCAGTTATGACAGAACTAATGAAAAACTGTTTTTT
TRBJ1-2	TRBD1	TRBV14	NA	CASSRDSYGYTF	TGTGCCAGCAGCCGGGACAGCTATGGCTACACCTTC
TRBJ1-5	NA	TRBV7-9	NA	CASSREGVDQPQHF	TGTGCCAGCAGCCGGGAGGGGGTAGATCAGCCCCAGCATTTT
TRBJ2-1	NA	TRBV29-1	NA	CSVEGAVDYNEQFF	TGCAGCGTTGAGGGGGCTGTAGACTACAATGAGCAGTTCTTC
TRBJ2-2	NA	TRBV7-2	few	CASSLASAGTGELFF	TGTGCCAGCAGCTTAGCAAGCGCCGGGACCGGGGAGCTGTTTTTT
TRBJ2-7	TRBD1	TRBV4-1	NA	CASTPGQGMREQYF	TGCGCCAGCACCCCGGGACAGGGAATGAGGGAGCAGTACTTC
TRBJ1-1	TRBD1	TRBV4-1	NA	CASSRRLDRGTAEAFF	TGCGCCAGCAGCCGCAGACTGGACAGGGGAACGGCTGAAGCTTTCTTT
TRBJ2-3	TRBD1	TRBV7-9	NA	CASSSALTGPRHTDTQYF	TGTGCCAGCAGCTCCGCCCTGACAGGGCCCCGTCACACAGATACGCAGTATTTT
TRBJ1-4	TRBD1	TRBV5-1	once	CASSLGRSVQGGEKLFF	TGCGCCAGCAGCTTGGGTCGTTCGGTGCAGGGGGGCGAAAAACTGTTTTTT
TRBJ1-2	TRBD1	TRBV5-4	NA	CASSPDWTGGYGYTF	TGTGCCAGCAGTCCTGATTGGACAGGGGGATATGGCTACACCTTC
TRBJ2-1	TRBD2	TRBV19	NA	CASSTFSGTYNEQFF	TGTGCCAGTAGTACCTTTAGCGGGACCTACAATGAGCAGTTCTTC
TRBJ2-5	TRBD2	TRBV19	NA	CASSLSSGRISETQYF	TGTGCCAGTAGCTTATCTAGCGGGAGGATTTCGGAGACCCAGTACTTC
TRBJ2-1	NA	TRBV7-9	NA	CASSDGQRNEQFF	TGTGCCAGCAGCGACGGACAGCGCAATGAGCAGTTCTTC
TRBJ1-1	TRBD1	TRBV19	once	CASSDPGGRTSMNTEAFF	TGTGCCAGTAGTGATCCAGGGGGCCGAACTTCCATGAACACTGAAGCTTTCTTT
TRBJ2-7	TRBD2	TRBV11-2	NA	CASSLEIRAGGFSYEQYF	TGTGCCAGCAGCTTAGAGATTAGGGCGGGAGGGTTCTCCTACGAGCAGTACTTC
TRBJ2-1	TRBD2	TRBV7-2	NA	CASSLAGLVGNEQFF	TGTGCCAGCAGCTTAGCGGGACTAGTTGGGAATGAGCAGTTCTTC
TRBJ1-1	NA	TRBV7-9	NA	CASSLVNSNTEAFF	TGTGCCAGCAGCTTAGTAAACTCGAACACTGAAGCTTTCTTT
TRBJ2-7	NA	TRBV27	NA	CASSWGPRSGSYEQYF	TGTGCCAGCAGTTGGGGGCCGAGGTCTGGGTCCTACGAGCAGTACTTC
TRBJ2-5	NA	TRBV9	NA	CASSGTPGLLYQETQYF	TGTGCCAGCAGCGGAACACCGGGACTTCTGTACCAAGAGACCCAGTACTTC
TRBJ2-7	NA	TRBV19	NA	CASSRAGLQYF	TGTGCCAGTAGTCGCGCAGGGCTACAGTACTTC
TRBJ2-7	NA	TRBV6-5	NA	CASSGMTGTYEQYF	TGTGCCAGCAGTGGTATGACAGGCACCTACGAGCAGTACTTC
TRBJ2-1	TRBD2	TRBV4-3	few	CASSHGLAAEQFF	TGCGCCAGCAGCCATGGACTAGCAGCTGAGCAGTTCTTC
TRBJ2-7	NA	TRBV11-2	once	CASSLAREYYEQYF	TGTGCCAGCAGCTTAGCCCGGGAGTACTACGAGCAGTACTTC
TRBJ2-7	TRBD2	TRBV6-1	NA	CASSDGGRARSLTYEQYF	TGTGCCAGCAGTGACGGCGGGAGGGCCAGAAGCCTTACCTACGAGCAGTACTTC
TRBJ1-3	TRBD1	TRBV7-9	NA	CASSLRAQGVNTIYF	TGTGCCAGCAGCTTAAGGGCGCAGGGGGTAAACACCATATATTTT
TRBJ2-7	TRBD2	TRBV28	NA	CASRLLAGGGYEQYF	TGTGCCAGCAGATTACTAGCGGGAGGAGGTTACGAGCAGTACTTC
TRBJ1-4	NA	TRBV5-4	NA	CASSSDISPQEKLFF	TGTGCCAGCAGCTCAGACATCTCGCCGCAGGAAAAACTGTTTTTT
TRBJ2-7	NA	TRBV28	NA	CASRELATHEQYF	TGTGCCAGTAGGGAGCTAGCTACTCACGAGCAGTACTTC
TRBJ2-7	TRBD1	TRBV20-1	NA	CSVGGFYEQYF	TGCAGCGTAGGGGGCTTCTACGAGCAGTACTTC
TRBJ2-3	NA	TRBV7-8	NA	CASSLALRVGDTQYF	TGTGCCAGCAGCTTAGCGTTGAGAGTTGGAGATACGCAGTATTTT
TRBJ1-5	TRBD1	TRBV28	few	CASSQTGSLSNQPQHF	TGTGCCAGCAGCCAGACAGGGAGCCTTAGCAATCAGCCCCAGCATTTT
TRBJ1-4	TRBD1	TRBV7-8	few	CASSLVRTGKLFF	TGTGCCAGCAGCTTAGTGCGGACAGGAAAACTGTTTTTT
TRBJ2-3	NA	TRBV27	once	CASRQNRAGYPDTQYF	TGTGCCAGCAGACAAAACAGGGCCGGCTACCCAGATACGCAGTATTTT
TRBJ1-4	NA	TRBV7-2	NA	CASKRQYNEKLFF	TGTGCCAGCAAACGACAATATAATGAAAAACTGTTTTTT
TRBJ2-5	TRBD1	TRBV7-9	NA	CASSFSSGGREQETQYF	TGTGCCAGCAGTTTTAGCTCAGGGGGCAGGGAACAAGAGACCCAGTACTTC
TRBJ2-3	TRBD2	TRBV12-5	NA	CASGPSGGLVDTQYF	TGTGCTAGTGGACCGAGCGGGGGGTTAGTAGATACGCAGTATTTT
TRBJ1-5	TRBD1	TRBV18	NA	CASSFGQGARSNQPQHF	TGTGCCAGCTCATTCGGACAGGGGGCAAGAAGCAATCAGCCCCAGCATTTT
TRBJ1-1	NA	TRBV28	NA	CASSSPPKGDTEAFF	TGTGCCAGCAGTTCCCCTCCTAAGGGGGACACTGAAGCTTTCTTT
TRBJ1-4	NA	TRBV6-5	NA	CASSYRGGGEKLFF	TGTGCCAGCAGTTACCGGGGAGGTGGCGAAAAACTGTTTTTT
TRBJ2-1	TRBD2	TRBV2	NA	CASSGLAGGGGNEQFF	TGTGCCAGCAGTGGGTTAGCGGGAGGAGGCGGCAATGAGCAGTTCTTC
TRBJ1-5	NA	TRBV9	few	CASSVGTDYQPQHF	TGTGCCAGCAGCGTAGGGACAGACTATCAGCCCCAGCATTTT
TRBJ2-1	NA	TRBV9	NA	CASSPTGTPNEQFF	TGTGCCAGCAGCCCTACCGGGACTCCCAATGAGCAGTTCTTC
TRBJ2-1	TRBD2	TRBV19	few	CASSSQTSGGLMSSYNEQFF	TGTGCCAGTAGTAGCCAGACTAGCGGGGGGCTCATGAGCTCCTACAATGAGCAGTTCTTC
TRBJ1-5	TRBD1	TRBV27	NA	CASSTYRGRNQPQHF	TGTGCCAGCAGTACATACAGGGGGAGGAATCAGCCCCAGCATTTT
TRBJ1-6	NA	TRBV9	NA	CASSNEQESPLHF	TGTGCCAGCAGCAACGAACAGGAATCACCCCTCCACTTT
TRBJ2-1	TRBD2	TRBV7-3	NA	CASSLAGPSYNEQFF	TGTGCCAGCAGCCTAGCGGGACCTTCCTACAATGAGCAGTTCTTC